A single sample is the source of the 9 T cell receptor beta chains below, sequenced in a study of cytomegalovirus exposure and HLA in healthy donors. Amplification used 60 Vbeta primers and 13 Jbeta primers. Produced via immunoSEQ multiplex PCR; TCRdb's table is partial and in-frame only. This sample has about 190,000 clones; about 90% occur once, and the top ten carry roughly 1.3%. Sequences were obtained from PBMCs. The receptors were gathered from a man aged 25-45 years in good health and CMV-seronegative.

This clone was seen only a few times. The chain is built from TRBV19 and TRBJ2-1; 7 bases map to TRBD2. This CDR3 has 15 residues. Germline V CDR1 and CDR2: LNHDA, SQIVND (reference sequence). The J segment lost 3 bases and the V segment lost 4 bases, leaving 6 bases of the junction unmatched. The chain's CDR3 is CASSTLAGDYNEQFF. The CDR3, as DNA: TGTGCCAGTAGTACTTTAGCGGGTGACTACAATGAGCAGTTCTTC.

This chain uses TRBV7-2 with TRBJ2-5, with 9 bases that match TRBD2. Near its end, the DNA agrees better with TRBJ2-7, so the J call may be wrong. This CDR3 has 14 residues. Germline V gives CDR1 SGHTA, CDR2 FQGNSA. The CDR3 DNA is TGTGCCAGCAGCTTAGGACTAGCGGAGTACGAGCAGTACTTC. Protein sequence: CASSLGLAEYEQYF.

This rearrangement joins TRBV7-9 to TRBJ2-3, with 7 bases identical to TRBD1. Germline values: CDR1 SEHNR, CDR2 FQNEAQ (reference sequence). The trim removed 4 bases at V and 2 bases at J, leaving 12 bases unmatched. The CDR3 totals 17 residues. DNA of the CDR3: TGTGCCAGCAGCTGGGACAGCCGAGGCGTTTCCACAGATACGCAGTATTTT. Protein sequence: CASSWDSRGVSTDTQYF.

The table lists this clone with a few counts. This chain connects TRBV7-9 to TRBJ1-1, with D perhaps matching TRBD1 (6 bases). The CDR3 loop spans 15 amino acids. Germline V gives CDR1 SEHNR, CDR2 FQNEAQ (reference sequence). Trimming left V 5 bases short and J 3 bases short, with 16 bases between. The CDR3 protein is CASSHVQGYDTEAFF. The CDR3 bases are TGTGCCAGCAGCCATGTCCAGGGGTACGACACTGAAGCTTTCTTT.

This clone was counted a few times. At one of its ends the junction is not consistent with the germline gene, which may arise from a read error. V and J are TRBV6-5 and TRBJ2-7, with TRBD2 matching over 9 bases. CDR3 size: 13 residues. Germline CDR1 reads MNHEY; CDR2 reads SVGAGI. The DNA of the CDR3 is TGTGCCAGCAGGGCCACCGGGACTAGCCAGCCGAACTTC. Translation gives CASRATGTSQPNF.

CDR3: CSVWDSPFGVTEAFF. For the CDR3, the DNA is TGCAGCGTGTGGGACAGTCCATTTGGAGTGACTGAAGCTTTCTTT. This chain connects TRBV29-1 to TRBJ1-1, with 7 positions matching TRBD1. CDR3 length equals 15 residues. Germline V gene lookup returns CDR1 SQVTM and CDR2 ANQGSEA. V was pared by 6 bases and J by 5 bases, with 15 bases of the junction left unmatched.

The table lists this clone with a count of one. The rearrangement uses TRBV5-1 and TRBJ2-2; TRBD1 might be the D (6 bases). The CDR3 extends over 17 amino acids. Trimming shortened V by 0 bases and J by 4 bases, and 16 bases separated the two germline ends. Germline-derived CDR1 and CDR2 are SGHRS and YFSETQ. The CDR3: CASSLVVRGMGTGELFF. Here the CDR3 DNA reads TGCGCCAGCAGCTTGGTGGTCAGGGGTATGGGCACCGGGGAGCTGTTTTTT. Using reference TRBV5-1 and TRBJ2-2 for the parts outside the CDR3, the full variable domain is KAGVTQTPRYLIKTRGQQVTLSCSPISGHRSVSWYQQTPGQGLQFLFEYFSETQRNKGNFPGRFSGRQFSNSRSEMNVSTLELGDSALYLCASSLVVRGMGTGELFFGEGSRLTVL.

The chain employs TRBV21-1 and TRBJ2-7; the table assigns TRBD1, which was not confirmed against the DNA. TRBV21-1 is tagged as a pseudogene. The CDR3 totals 16 residues. CDR3 in DNA: TGTGCCAGCAGCAACTCAGCAGTCCGGACAGGGAGCGAGCAGTACTTC. Residues: CASSNSAVRTGSEQYF.

In DNA, the CDR3 is TGTGCCATCTCAGGGACAGCAAACACCGGGGAGCTGTTTTTT. It codes for CAISGTANTGELFF. V is TRBV6-5 and J is TRBJ2-2; 7 bases are a match to TRBD1. There are 14 residues in the CDR3. The V gene end was trimmed by 10 bases and the J gene end by 2 bases; junction bases not matched to a gene: 7. Germline CDR1 MNHEY, CDR2 SVGAGI.